Presented here are 14 T cell receptor beta chains from one specimen sequenced in a study of T cell repertoires in cytomegalovirus infection. Their recognized antigens are unknown. TCRdb called the reads again in MiXCR, with one record for every CDR3 protein. The sample shows roughly 350,000 distinct CDR3 sequences, roughly 34% of them seen only once. The material sequenced was cultured PBMCs, taken from culture after CMV antigen stimulation. Receptors originate from a human donor in good health (CMV status not recorded). Some clones in this sample may be carry-over from other donors' samples.

This clonotype was recorded many times. The genes are TRBV6-1 and TRBJ2-1; TRBD1 matches 11 bases. There are 14 residues in the CDR3. V gave up 6 bases and J gave up 7 bases; unmatched junction bases: 5. Germline CDR1 reads MNHNS; CDR2 reads SASEGT. DNA of the CDR3: TGTGCCAGCAGGCGGGACAGGGGGGTGAATGAGCAGTTCTTC. Translation: CASRRDRGVNEQFF.

A few counts support this clonotype. V usage is TRBV6-6 and J usage is TRBJ1-2; possibly TRBD1 for D (5 bases). V dropped 5 bases and J dropped 5 bases, with 15 bases sitting between them. CDR1 is MNHNY and CDR2 is SVGAGI in the germline V gene (reference sequence). The CDR3 length is 14 residues. The CDR3 nucleotides read TGTGCCAGCAGTACTGGGGCCGCTGGGTATGGCTACACCTTC. Encoded protein: CASSTGAAGYGYTF.

The rearrangement links TRBV28 to TRBJ1-4; 9 bases are a match to TRBD1. CDR3 size: 19 residues. Trimming took 2 bases from V and 7 from J; bases not matched to a gene: 17. Per germline, CDR1 MDHEN and CDR2 SYDVKM. The CDR3 region has the DNA TGTGCCAGCAGTTTAACAGGGACAGGGCCGTCGGGAGGGGGTGAAAAACTGTTTTTT. Translating gives CASSLTGTGPSGGGEKLFF.

J is TRBJ2-7 and V is TRBV7-9, with a weak D call TRBD2 (6 bases). Per germline, CDR1 SEHNR and CDR2 FQNEAQ (reference sequence). Trimming pared 1 base from V and 3 bases from J, leaving 7 bases between. This CDR3 has 13 residues. The CDR3 protein is CASSLVGGYEQYV. As DNA, the CDR3 is TGTGCCAGCAGCTTAGTCGGGGGCTACGAGCAGTACGTC.

This clonotype was picked up a small number of times. CDR3 nucleotide sequence: TGTGCCACCAGCAGAGAATATCCCGCCGGCTACACCTTC. Protein sequence: CATSREYPAGYTF. The chain combines TRBV15 with TRBJ1-2; D not certain. The V and J ends lost 0 bases and 8 bases respectively, with 10 bases between them. The germline V gene encodes CDR1 LNHNV and CDR2 YYDKDF (reference sequence). The CDR3 contains 13 residues. The full variable domain, in which reference TRBV15 and TRBJ1-2 provide the parts outside the CDR3, is DAMVIQNPRYQVTQFGKPVTLSCSQTLNHNVMYWYQQKSSQAPKLLFHYYDKDFNNEADTPDNFQSRRPNTSFCFLDIRSPGLGDTAMYLCATSREYPAGYTFGSGTRLTVV.

This clonotype was detected only a few times. The V gene is TRBV7-6, the J gene TRBJ2-5; TRBD2 agrees at 9 bases. V was pared by 3 bases and J by 5 bases, with 10 bases of the junction left unmatched. In germline, CDR1 is SGHVS, CDR2 FNYEAQ. The CDR3 is 16 residues long. Here the CDR3 DNA reads TGTGCCAGCAGCTTTAGTCTAGCGGGATTAGGGGAGACCCAGTACTTC. It is translated as CASSFSLAGLGETQYF.

There are a few counts of this clonotype. The chain has TRBV19 and TRBJ2-6, with a possible D match to TRBD1 (6 bases). In germline, CDR1 is LNHDA, CDR2 SQIVND (reference sequence). This CDR3 is 15 amino acids long. V lost 4 bases and J 1 base, leaving 8 bases between the germline ends. CDR3 DNA: TGTGCCAGTAGTACTACAGGGTCTGGGGCCAACGTCCTGACTTTC. Its protein is CASSTTGSGANVLTF.

The rearrangement uses TRBV7-8 and TRBJ2-1, with D possibly TRBD2 on 5 matching bases. The CDR3 loop spans 15 amino acids. Trimming cost V 3 bases and J 3 bases, with 12 bases left between them. Per germline, CDR1 SGHVS and CDR2 FQNEAQ. DNA of the CDR3: TGTGCCAGCAGCTTGATGGGAGTTAGCTACAATGAGCAGTTCTTC. This translates into CASSLMGVSYNEQFF.

The rearrangement uses TRBV7-9 and TRBJ1-2, with D possibly matching TRBD1 (5 bases). Trimming cost V 2 bases and J 8 bases, with 12 bases left between them. Per the germline V gene, CDR1 is SEHNR and CDR2 is FQNEAQ (reference sequence). The CDR3 length is 13 residues. CDR3 amino acids: CASSLWQGEGYTF. Here the CDR3 DNA reads TGTGCCAGCAGCTTATGGCAGGGCGAGGGCTACACCTTC.

This sequence joins TRBV7-2 and TRBJ2-1; D gene ambiguous. Trimming removed 4 bases at V and 11 bases at J, with 9 bases between. Germline CDR1 is SGHTA and CDR2 is FQGNSA. CDR3 length: 11 amino acids. CDR3 in amino acids: CASSYGQKQFF. CDR3 nucleotides: TGTGCCAGCAGCTATGGCCAAAAGCAGTTCTTC.

This clonotype was seen only a few times. The chain recombines TRBV4-3 with TRBJ2-1; D is uncertain. CDR1 is LGHNA and CDR2 is YSLEER in the germline V gene. V was shortened by 6 bases and J by 6 bases, with 15 bases between the two germline ends. The CDR3 has 14 residues. The CDR3 sequence is CASRPDSWGNEQFF. DNA for the CDR3: TGCGCCAGCAGGCCCGACTCTTGGGGCAATGAGCAGTTCTTC.

The rearrangement links TRBV4-1 to TRBJ2-5, with D perhaps matching TRBD1 (6 bases). The CDR3 sequence is 13 residues long. Germline CDR1 reads MGHRA; CDR2 reads YSYEKL. The V end lost 0 bases, the J end lost 5 bases, and 7 bases lay between the germline ends. The CDR3: CASSQDTGETQYF. CDR3 DNA: TGCGCCAGCAGCCAAGATACAGGGGAGACCCAGTACTTC.

Only a few counts were recorded for this clonotype. The rearrangement links TRBV19 to TRBJ1-2, with a tentative D call TRBD1 (6 bases). The CDR3 has 13 residues. The V gene's germline CDR1 is LNHDA and CDR2 SQIVND (reference sequence). Between the trimmed V and J ends, which lost 3 bases and 4 bases, there was a span of 9 bases. The CDR3 sequence is CASSIGGGYGYTF. CDR3 in DNA: TGTGCCAGTAGTATTGGAGGGGGCTATGGCTACACCTTC.

The chain has TRBV5-1 and TRBJ1-3; no definite D call. The CDR3 runs 16 residues. Trimming pared 1 base from V and 2 bases from J, leaving 13 bases between. Germline lookup yields CDR1 SGHRS and CDR2 YFSETQ. CDR3 bases: TGCGCCAGCAGCTTGACCAAGACGACGGCTGGAAACACCATATATTTT. Residues: CASSLTKTTAGNTIYF.